This T cell receptor beta chain is from a study of post-analysis software for immune sequencing data. Across the whole study: The disease courses spanned relapsing-remitting, secondary progressive and progressive-relapsing forms of multiple sclerosis.

The authors incorporated unique molecular identifiers into the TCR beta cDNA libraries. Each sample of roughly 0.9 to 11 million input T cells yielded roughly 500,000 cDNA molecules, so each molecule approximated one T cell. Using its own MiXCR run on the PCR reads, TCRdb lists one record per CDR3 protein. The data hold roughly 800,000 distinct CDR3 sequences, with about half observed a single time. CDR1 and CDR2 (germline): MGHRA, YSYEKL. Trimming stripped 2 bases from V and 8 bases from J, with 10 bases between. The length of the CDR3 is 13 residues. Study observations and caveats: In patients, TRBV5-6, TRBV5-1 and TRBV20-1 belonged to five or six TRBV segments found more frequently than in controls. Controls had significantly higher normalized Chao1 diversity than multiple sclerosis patients. Those samples that were prepared in the same batch co-clustered strongly by F measure.

In regard to this clonotype: What it binds is unknown.

The TCR sequence derives from a girl between 5 and 17 years old with multiple sclerosis. Sequencing was performed on blood. The chain combines TRBV4-1 with TRBJ2-1, with D unresolved. The CDR3 sequence is CASSQSLIHEQFF. DNA of the CDR3: TGCGCCAGCAGCCAAAGTTTAATCCATGAGCAGTTCTTC.